This T cell receptor beta chain was sequenced in a study of blood T cell repertoires in COVID-19. Study as a whole: T cells, B-cell-depleted T cells, or PBMCs supplied cDNA or gDNA.

Trimming removed 2 bases from V and 4 bases from J, with 23 bases in between. The CDR3 covers 17 residues. The germline V gene encodes CDR1 GTSNPN and CDR2 SVGIG (reference sequence). The repertoire was sequenced with immunoSEQ multiplex PCR; TCRdb's copy has only in-frame clones and lacks some. The table shows approximately 200,000 clones, with 75% to 90% occurring only once. This clone has more than one count but fewer than ten. The sequenced sample consisted of peripheral blood. The TCR comes from a man between 65 and 79 years old with active or convalescent COVID-19. The genes are TRBV30 and TRBJ1-2, with D possibly being TRBD1 (6 bases). The CDR3 sequence is CAWSKQGPANYGYGYTF. CDR3 DNA sequence: TGTGCCTGGAGTAAACAGGGCCCGGCTAATTACGGCTATGGCTACACCTTC.